These 8 T cell receptor beta chains originate from one sample sequenced in a study of T cells in women clearing cervical HPV infection. Produced via immunoSEQ multiplex PCR; TCRdb's table is partial and in-frame only. This listing includes around 21,000 clones. Specimen: blood buffy coat. The receptor source for this set is a woman aged 18-70 years with a cervical HPV16 infection that either progressed to CIN3+ or cleared (not recorded which).

Note on this clone: The read halts 3 residues ahead of the CDR3 end, with the missing end drawn from the germline J gene. The chain links TRBV18 to TRBJ2-5; 7 bases fit TRBD1. Germline-derived CDR1 and CDR2 are KGHSH and LQKENI. The CDR3 covers 17 residues. The V and J ends lost 6 bases and 1 base, in that order; junction bases with no gene match: 14. Partial CDR3 DNA: TGTGCCAGCTCCCCAAAACCCCCAGGGGGAAGCCAAGAGACC. Protein sequence: CASSPKPPGGSQET. The CDR3 in full is CASSPKPPGGSQETQYF.

As for this clone: Read sequence stops 3 residues before the CDR3 end, and the germline J gene provides the missing end. The gene calls are TRBV6-1 and TRBJ2-3; TRBD2 matches at 7 bases. This CDR3 comprises 15 residues. Unmatched junction bases numbered 7, after V lost 1 base and J lost 6 bases. Germline V gene lookup returns CDR1 MNHNS and CDR2 SASEGT. CDR3 in amino acids: CASSEGAGQVDTQYF. The covered CDR3 bases are TGTGCCAGCAGTGAAGGAGCGGGGCAAGTGGATACG.

This CDR3 reads CASSFGGGVYYNEQFF. The sequenced CDR3 bases are TGTGCCAGCAGTTTCGGGGGAGGTGTCTACTACAATGAG. The rearrangement joins TRBV28 to TRBJ2-1; weak D call: TRBD2 (6 bases). The read is 3 residues too short to cover the CDR3 end, so that end is filled in from the germline J gene. Germline V CDR1 and CDR2: MDHEN, SYDVKM. V lost 3 bases and J 3 bases, leaving 15 bases between the germline ends. The CDR3 has 16 amino acids.

About this clone itself: The observed sequence ends 3 residues before the CDR3 terminus, with the missing tail filled in from the germline J gene. This chain links TRBV14 with TRBJ2-1; TRBD1 might be the D (5 bases). The CDR3 has 16 residues. Germline V gene lookup returns CDR1 SGHDN and CDR2 FVKESK. V lost 4 bases, J lost 7 bases, and 20 bases lay in between. The CDR3 loop reads CASSLLQGWGWNEQFF. The DNA read from the CDR3 is TGTGCCAGCAGCCTTCTCCAGGGATGGGGATGGAATGAG.

As to this clone: Read data end 3 residues before the CDR3 end; the end is taken from the germline J gene. The rearrangement joins TRBV7-6 to TRBJ1-6, with 7 bases identical to TRBD1. Germline V gene sequence: CDR1 SGHVS, CDR2 FNYEAQ. The CDR3 has 13 amino acids. V lost 5 bases and J lost 10; bases outside the gene matches: 5. Incomplete CDR3 DNA: TGTGCCAGCAGCCGACAGGGAAGCTCACCC. Its translation is CASSRQGSSP. The CDR3 in full is CASSRQGSSPLHF.

In the case of this clone: The read stops 3 residues short of the end of the CDR3; the missing end is completed from the germline J gene. The V gene is TRBV12-3 or TRBV12-4, the J gene TRBJ2-3, with D unclear. Trimming stripped 7 bases from V and 2 bases from J, with 13 bases between. The CDR3 loop spans 14 amino acids. The DNA read from the CDR3 is TGTGCCAGCAACCTCAGGCAGATCACAGATACG. As protein: CASNLRQITDT. The entire CDR3 reads CASNLRQITDTQYF.

With regard to this clone: The read terminates 3 residues ahead of where the CDR3 ends, so the germline J gene completes it. This chain links TRBV13 with TRBJ1-1, with a weak D call TRBD1 (5 bases). The CDR3 runs 15 residues. The V end lost 0 bases, the J end lost 0 bases, and 8 bases lay between the germline ends. Germline V gene sequence: CDR1 PRHDT, CDR2 FYEKMQ (reference sequence). The sequenced CDR3 bases are TGTGCCAGCAGCTTAGGCCGGGGGATGAACACTGAA. Protein: CASSLGRGMNTE. The complete CDR3 protein is CASSLGRGMNTEAFF.

As for this clone: The read falls 3 residues short of the CDR3 end, and the missing part is taken from the germline J gene. V is TRBV19 and J is TRBJ2-1, with 10 bases that match TRBD2. The CDR3 has 15 amino acids. CDR1 is LNHDA and CDR2 is SQIVND in the germline V gene (reference sequence). After removal of 3 bases from V and 6 bases from J, the junction contained 5 bases not matched to a gene. Incomplete CDR3 DNA: TGTGCCAGTAGTATCAGCGGGAGGGCCACCAATGAG. Its protein product is CASSISGRATNE. The whole CDR3 is CASSISGRATNEQFF.